This passage covers 16 T cell receptor beta chains from one sample sequenced in a study of CD8 T cells in Susac syndrome. An amount of RNA that ranged from about 0.45 to 1 ug was reverse transcribed with random hexamers. MiXCR was run by TCRdb on the immunoSEQ multiplex PCR reads, yielding one entry per CDR3 protein. The sample has more than 110,000 distinct CDR3 sequences; 94% are singletons. Sequencing input: CD8+ T cells from PBMCs. The receptors derive from a human donor in good health.

The chain combines TRBV20-1 with TRBJ2-1, with 7 bases lining up with TRBD1. Trimming took 3 bases from V and 0 from J; bases not matched to a gene: 8. CDR1 is DFQATT and CDR2 is SNEGSKA in the germline V gene (reference sequence). CDR3 size: 16 residues. DNA for the CDR3: TGCAGTGCTAGCGGGACCCCAGGGGGCTCCTACAATGAGCAGTTCTTC. It yields the protein CSASGTPGGSYNEQFF.

The gene calls are TRBV7-2 and TRBJ1-1; D not resolved. The germline CDR1 and CDR2 sequences are SGHTA and FQGNSA. The CDR3 extends over 14 amino acids. V was trimmed by 5 bases and J by 1 base, leaving 11 bases between them. CDR3 loop: CASSRTDQNTEAFF. The CDR3 region has the DNA TGTGCCAGCAGCCGAACGGACCAGAACACTGAAGCTTTCTTT.

This sequence joins TRBV3-1 and TRBJ2-5; D is ambiguous. The V and J ends lost 0 bases and 1 base respectively, with 6 bases between them. Germline assignment: CDR1 LGHDT and CDR2 YNNKEL (reference sequence). CDR3 length: 14 amino acids. The CDR3 DNA is TGTGCCAGCAGCCAAGACCCCGGCCAAGAGACCCAGTACTTC. It is translated as CASSQDPGQETQYF.

The gene calls are TRBV7-9 and TRBJ1-1; no reliable D call. Between the trimmed V and J ends, which lost 7 bases and 7 bases, there was a span of 16 bases. The CDR3 length is 13 residues. The germline V gene has CDR1 SEHNR and CDR2 FQNEAQ (reference sequence). The CDR3, as DNA: TGTGCCAGCACCCCACCAGCCGCGATTGAAGCTTTCTTT. This translates into CASTPPAAIEAFF.

The V call is TRBV6-5, the J call TRBJ2-3; a weak D match, TRBD1 (5 bases). Germline-derived CDR1 and CDR2 are MNHEY and SVGAGI. The germline V and J ends were trimmed by 6 bases and 0 bases, with 13 bases remaining between them. The CDR3 length is 15 residues. CDR3 in DNA: TGTGCCAGCAGCCAATCCAGGGTGAGCACAGATACGCAGTATTTT. This sequence encodes CASSQSRVSTDTQYF.

J is TRBJ2-7 and V is TRBV28, with D maybe TRBD2 (6 bases). The V gene lost 5 bases and the J gene lost 2 bases, with 16 bases spanning the gap. CDR3 length: 15 residues. Germline V CDR1 and CDR2: MDHEN, SYDVKM. CDR3 loop: CASSPTPGGTYEQYF. In DNA form, the CDR3 reads TGTGCCAGCAGTCCGACCCCCGGCGGGACCTACGAGCAGTACTTC.

The chain is built from TRBV7-2 and TRBJ2-1; possibly TRBD2 for D (5 bases). The V end lost 7 bases, the J end lost 7 bases, and 14 bases lay between the germline ends. The germline V gene encodes CDR1 SGHTA and CDR2 FQGNSA. This CDR3 contains 13 residues. The CDR3 nucleotides are TGTGCCAGCACCTTCGGAGCGGCTAATGAGCAGTTCTTC. Its translation: CASTFGAANEQFF.

V gene TRBV19 combines with J gene TRBJ1-5; TRBD1 matches at 9 bases. With 1 base clipped from V and 2 bases from J, the junction kept 0 bases outside the gene matches. This CDR3 has 15 amino acids. The germline V gene encodes CDR1 LNHDA and CDR2 SQIVND (reference sequence). CDR3 in DNA: TGTGCCAGTAGTATAGGGACAGGGGGCAATCAGCCCCAGCATTTT. It yields the protein CASSIGTGGNQPQHF.

The V gene is TRBV19, the J gene TRBJ2-1, with no clear D. The CDR3 is made up of 12 amino acids. CDR1 and CDR2 (germline): LNHDA, SQIVND (reference sequence). Trimming cost V 3 bases and J 8 bases, with 8 bases left between them. This chain's CDR3 is CASSIARDEQFF. The CDR3 DNA follows: TGTGCCAGTAGTATCGCCAGAGATGAGCAGTTCTTC. Full variable domain (remainder filled in from reference TRBV19 and TRBJ2-1): DGGITQSPKYLFRKEGQNVTLSCEQNLNHDAMYWYRQDPGQGLRLIYYSQIVNDFQKGDIAEGYSVSREKKESFPLTVTSAQKNPTAFYLCASSIARDEQFFGPGTRLTVL.

The J gene is TRBJ2-7, the V gene TRBV4-2, with 8 bases that match TRBD1. CDR1 is LGHNA and CDR2 is YNFKEQ in the germline V gene. With 4 bases clipped from V and 2 bases from J, the junction kept 7 bases outside the gene matches. The CDR3 is made up of 15 amino acids. The CDR3 nucleotides are TGTGCCAGCAGCCCGTTTTTGACAGGGGCCTACGAGCAGTACTTC. Translating gives CASSPFLTGAYEQYF.

The rearrangement uses TRBV3-1 and TRBJ2-1, with 8 bases lining up with TRBD2. The CDR3 is 16 amino acids. V trimming: 0 bases; J trimming: 6 bases; junction bases outside the gene matches: 7. Germline V gene lookup returns CDR1 LGHDT and CDR2 YNNKEL (reference sequence). The CDR3, as DNA: TGTGCCAGCAGCCAAGAACTAGCGGTATTCCCCAATGAGCAGTTCTTC. It codes for CASSQELAVFPNEQFF.

This rearrangement joins TRBV5-6 to TRBJ2-5, with 7 bases lining up with TRBD2. The CDR3 runs 14 residues. CDR1 is SGHDT, CDR2 YYEEEE, per germline. Unmatched junction bases numbered 6, after V lost 4 bases and J lost 3 bases. The CDR3 nucleotides are TGTGCCAGCAGCCTGCCCGGGGGGAAAGAGACCCAGTACTTC. It yields the protein CASSLPGGKETQYF.

This chain joins TRBV5-6 and TRBJ2-4; unclear D gene. V lost 3 bases, J lost 9 bases, and 19 bases lay in between. This CDR3 has 15 amino acids. Germline CDR1 and CDR2: SGHDT and YYEEEE. In DNA form, the CDR3 reads TGTGCCAGCAGCTCACCGTCTCACCCACTGGGCATTCAGTACTTC. Translated, it gives CASSSPSHPLGIQYF.

Only one count was recorded for this clonotype. This chain joins TRBV6-5 and TRBJ2-2, with unresolved D. The germline V gene has CDR1 MNHEY and CDR2 SVGAGI. This CDR3 comprises 17 residues. V lost 0 bases to trimming and J lost 4 bases, with 15 bases between them. In nucleotides, the CDR3 is TGTGCCAGCAGTTACTCAGGCCCGAGCTATAGCACCGGGGAGCTGTTTTTT. Residues: CASSYSGPSYSTGELFF.

The genes are TRBV9 and TRBJ2-2; the D is unclear. The CDR3 spans 12 residues. CDR1 SGDLS and CDR2 YYNGEE come from the germline V gene. V lost 4 bases and J 3 bases, leaving 4 bases between the germline ends. DNA of the CDR3: TGTGCCAGCAGCCCTCACACCGGGGAGCTGTTTTTT. Amino acid sequence: CASSPHTGELFF.

This chain links TRBV27 with TRBJ2-7, with D perhaps given as TRBD1 or TRBD2 (6 bases each). The CDR3 spans 15 residues. V was cut by 0 bases and J by 3 bases, with 12 bases left in between. Germline-derived CDR1 and CDR2 are MNHEY and SMNVEV (reference sequence). CDR3 amino acids: CASSLSGGRIYEQYF. The CDR3 nucleotides read TGTGCCAGCAGTTTATCGGGGGGCAGGATCTACGAGCAGTACTTC.